This entry lists 4 T cell receptor beta chains sequenced from one sample in a study of blood T cell repertoires in COVID-19. The assay was immunoSEQ multiplex PCR, and TCRdb's table has in-frame clones only and misses some. The sample includes about 65,000 clones, roughly 92% of them seen just once. The sequenced sample consisted of peripheral blood. The source of these receptors is a man in his 70s with active COVID-19.

This rearrangement joins TRBV29-1 to TRBJ1-2, with D hard to call. Germline CDR1 is SQVTM and CDR2 is ANQGSEA. The CDR3 runs to 13 residues. The V end was cut by 7 bases, the J end by 1 base, with 13 bases between. The CDR3 DNA sequence: TGCAGCGCCGGCCCTGACATTAACTATGGCTACACCTTC. Its protein is CSAGPDINYGYTF.

V gene TRBV27 combines with J gene TRBJ1-5; the D is unclear. From germline, CDR1 is MNHEY and CDR2 SMNVEV (reference sequence). Trimming cost V 0 bases and J 0 bases, with 6 bases left between them. This CDR3 has 15 amino acids. CDR3 nucleotides: TGTGCCAGCAGTTTATCACAGAATAGCAATCAGCCCCAGCATTTT. It translates to CASSLSQNSNQPQHF.

CDR3 nucleotide sequence: TGCGCCAGCAGCGCGACTAGCGGTGGGACAGATACGCAGTATTTT. It translates to CASSATSGGTDTQYF. This sequence joins TRBV5-1 and TRBJ2-3, with 9 bases identical to TRBD2. Germline V CDR1 and CDR2: SGHRS, YFSETQ. The CDR3 is 15 residues long. Losses at the gene ends were 4 bases for V and 3 bases for J; bases not matched to a gene: 6.

This sequence joins TRBV27 and TRBJ1-6, with D unresolved. The V gene's germline CDR1 is MNHEY and CDR2 SMNVEV (reference sequence). This CDR3 spans 16 amino acids. The V and J ends lost 8 bases and 3 bases respectively, with 17 bases between them. The CDR3 DNA is TGTGCCAGCGCTAATAACGCCCAACGCTATAATTCACCCCTCCACTTT. The encoded protein is CASANNAQRYNSPLHF.